This T cell receptor beta chain was sequenced during a study of beta chain features in type 1 diabetes (dated by TCRdb to the late 2010s). With regard to the full study: Mean age, gender distribution, total cell number and subset yield were not different between patients and healthy donors. Across all samples, approximately 98,000,000 sorted cells were examined, and cell number per subset correlated strongly with RNA yield. In the study, recently diagnosed type 1 diabetes patients and matched healthy donors were compared on the TCRB repertoires of their sorted circulating CD4+ T cell subsets. Regulatory and stem cell-like memory subsets were obtained from only 8 patients and about eight healthy donors, while naive and central memory subsets were obtained from all 28 donors. General study outcomes and caveats: Because cDNA was sequenced instead of genomic DNA, highly expressing activated cells could be over-represented, though the groups showed no difference in activation or CD3 levels. At VDJ recombination sites, patients with type 1 diabetes made fewer insertions and deleted more nucleotides, a pattern implying thymic rearrangement abnormalities. PCR might favor shorter templates, but patient and control samples were amplified and corrected together, so any skew would affect both groups equally. The naive, central memory and regulatory TCRB repertoires appeared to resemble one another more closely among patients than among healthy donors. Type 1 diabetes patients showed a moderate but significant shortening of TCRB CDR3 length in all four CD4+ subsets. HLA sub-analyses involved small numbers of individuals, so any influence of HLA type on TCRB rearrangement remained unresolved.

The entire amount of isolated RNA was reverse transcribed using the High Capacity cDNA Reverse Transcription Kit, so the sequenced TCRB transcripts were expressed ones. Deep immunoSEQ sequencing was performed on naive, central memory and regulatory T cell samples, with an average of about 3.6 million total reads per sample. Sorted cells were lysed in RLT buffer, and RNA was extracted using DNase-treated RNeasy Micro or Mini kits according to cell number. To prevent cross-contamination, every cell subset was processed on its own, while patient and healthy donor samples were processed together. Using the immunoSEQ multiplex PCR, TCRB sequences were amplified from cDNA into 87-bp fragments spanning the CDR3 region. Sequencing of the amplicons was done on the Illumina HiSeq platform. Per the original workflow: PCR bias was corrected computationally using synthetic template baselines, and reads within Hamming distance 2 were collapsed, with unmergeable singletons discarded. By aligning reads against IMGT, V, D and J genes, CDR3 length, and insertions or deletions at six rearrangement sites were assigned. Within each subset, clonotype counts were normalized to sorted cell number, and only after that were true diversity and Gini coefficients computed with the tcR R package. The overlap coefficient, calculated on TCRB nucleotide sequences, was used to measure repertoire sharing. Out-of-frame TCRB sequences from naive cells were analyzed as a proxy for the pre-selection repertoire. TCRdb provides this immuneACCESS table in a form limited to in-frame rearrangements. Some clones are lacking; in checked studies, under half of them reflect an unresolved V gene, and why the rest are absent is not known. V and J calls and clone size are as listed in that table; D and trimming were resolved from the DNA. The sample records roughly 500,000 clones, roughly 31% of which are singletons. Together, the top ten hold 0.05% to 0.065% of the sample.

The germline V gene provides CDR1 SGHRS and CDR2 YFSETQ. Inclusive of the bounding cysteine and phenylalanine, the CDR3 is 14 residues long. Solely the CDR3 DNA is kept, with 42 bases framed from the first base. The junction carries 15 bases between V and J, which are trimmed by 4 bases and 5 bases respectively. Note on this clone: Its recognized antigen is unknown. No base quality information exists; no much larger clone differs at one position.

Each donor gave one peripheral blood draw, averaging approximately 120 mL, which was collected into heparinised tubes. Naive, central memory, regulatory and stem cell-like memory CD4+ T cells were sorted on a BD FACSAria II using a panel including CD45RO, CCR7, CD25, CD127, CD95 and CD27. All sorted populations exceeded 95% purity. PBMCs were isolated right away by Lymphoprep density gradient centrifugation and were stained directly, without culture. Samples were stained and sorted in pairs, with one healthy donor and one patient per experiment, so that batch effects were minimized. Sequencing used naive CD4+ T cells from blood. Sample cell subset or site, as interpreted from the label and publication: true naive CD4+ T cells. The chain is encoded by TRBV5-1 joined to TRBJ2-5, with TRBD1 tentatively as D gene (6 bases match). The receptor was isolated from a man aged 18 to 29 in good health. The CDR3 region: CASSNAGAGETQYF. The DNA reads as follows: TGCGCCAGCAGCAATGCAGGGGCCGGGGAGACCCAGTACTTC.